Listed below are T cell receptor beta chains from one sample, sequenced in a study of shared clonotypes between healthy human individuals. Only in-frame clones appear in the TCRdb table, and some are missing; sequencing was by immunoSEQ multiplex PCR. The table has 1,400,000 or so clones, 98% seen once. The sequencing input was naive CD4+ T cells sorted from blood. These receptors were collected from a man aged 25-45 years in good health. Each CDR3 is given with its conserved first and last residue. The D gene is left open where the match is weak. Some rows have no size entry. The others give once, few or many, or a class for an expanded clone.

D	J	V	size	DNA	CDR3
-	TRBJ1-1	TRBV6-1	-	TGTGCCAGCAGTAGCCAGATGAACACTGAAGCTTTCTTT	CASSSQMNTEAFF
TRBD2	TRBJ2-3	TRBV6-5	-	TGTGCCAGCAGTCAACCTAGCGGGAGAGGGGATACGCAGTATTTT	CASSQPSGRGDTQYF
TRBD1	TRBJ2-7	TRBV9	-	TGTGCCAGCAGCACCCAACGTGTTCGGACAGGGAACGAGCAGTACTTC	CASSTQRVRTGNEQYF
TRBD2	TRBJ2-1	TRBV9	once	TGTGCCAGCAGCGTGACCGGGACTAGCGGGAGTCGGCCTGGCAATGAGCAGTTCTTC	CASSVTGTSGSRPGNEQFF
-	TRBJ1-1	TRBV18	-	TGTGCCAGCTCACCACGGTCGTCGACAGTCGGAACCTCGGACACTGAAGCTTTCTTT	CASSPRSSTVGTSDTEAFF
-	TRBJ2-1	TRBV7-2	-	TGTGCCAGCAGCTTAGTCACAGGGACGTTCAATGAGCAGTTCTTC	CASSLVTGTFNEQFF
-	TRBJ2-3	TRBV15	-	TGTGCCACCAGCAGAGGGGGGGAGGATACGCAGTATTTT	CATSRGGEDTQYF
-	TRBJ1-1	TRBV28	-	TGTGCCAGCAGTCTCAGCTCGACAGTTGAAGCTTTCTTT	CASSLSSTVEAFF
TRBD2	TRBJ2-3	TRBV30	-	TGTGCCTGGAGTAAGGCGGGAGGAGTCACAGATACGCAGTATTTT	CAWSKAGGVTDTQYF
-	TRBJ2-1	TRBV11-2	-	TGTGCCAGCAGCTCCATCCGCGGGAAGGATGAGCAGTTCTTC	CASSSIRGKDEQFF
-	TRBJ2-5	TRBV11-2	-	TGTGCCAGCAGCTTAGGACAGAATTTGTACCAAGAGACCCAGTACTTC	CASSLGQNLYQETQYF
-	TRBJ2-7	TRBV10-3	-	TGTGCCATCAGTGAGACTGTCGGGGGACCCTACGAGCAGTACTTC	CAISETVGGPYEQYF
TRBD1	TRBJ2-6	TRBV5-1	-	TGCGCCAGCAGTCCGGACAGGCTAAGTGGGGCCAACGTCCTGACTTTC	CASSPDRLSGANVLTF
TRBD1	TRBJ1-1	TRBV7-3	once	TGTGCCAGCAGCTTATCCTCGGACAGGGGTTACACTGAAGCTTTCTTT	CASSLSSDRGYTEAFF
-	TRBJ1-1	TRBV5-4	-	TGTGCCAGCAGCTTGGGGCAGGGATACGAAGCTTTCTTT	CASSLGQGYEAFF
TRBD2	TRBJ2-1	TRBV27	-	TGTGCCAGCAGATCTCGGACTAGCGGGAGGTTCAATGAGCAGTTCTTC	CASRSRTSGRFNEQFF
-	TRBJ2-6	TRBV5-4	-	TGTGCCAGCAGCTTGGGGGAGTCTGCTGGGGCCAACGTCCTGACTTTC	CASSLGESAGANVLTF
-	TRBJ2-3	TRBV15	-	TGTGCCACCAGCAGATACCAACTACCGGGACCTAGTTTGTATACGCAGTATTTT	CATSRYQLPGPSLYTQYF
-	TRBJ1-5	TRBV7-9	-	TGTGCCAGCAGCTTAAGCAATCAGCCCCAGCATTTT	CASSLSNQPQHF
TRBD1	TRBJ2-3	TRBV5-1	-	TGCGCCAGCAGCCCGTCAGGGGGCTGGGCAGATACGCAGTATTTT	CASSPSGGWADTQYF
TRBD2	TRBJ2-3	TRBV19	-	TGTGCCAGTAGTATAAGGACTAGCGGAGGAACAGATACGCAGTATTTT	CASSIRTSGGTDTQYF
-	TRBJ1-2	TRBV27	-	TGTGCCAGCAAGGGAAATTGGGGGGCAGGCTCGACTAACTATGGCTACACCTTC	CASKGNWGAGSTNYGYTF
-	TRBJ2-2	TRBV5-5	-	TGTGCCAGCAGCTTGATTGTCTCGGTCTCTAACACCGGGGAGCTGTTTTTT	CASSLIVSVSNTGELFF
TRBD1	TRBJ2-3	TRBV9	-	TGTGCCAGCAGCGTATTTATAGGGACAGGGGGACCCTCCCGAACAGATACGCAGTATTTT	CASSVFIGTGGPSRTDTQYF
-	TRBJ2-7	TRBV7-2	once	TGTGCCAGCAGCCTAACCCCCATCCCCGGGGAGCAGTACTTC	CASSLTPIPGEQYF
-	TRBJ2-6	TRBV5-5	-	TGTGCCAGCAGCTCCCGACAGCTATCTGGGGCCAACGTCCTGACTTTC	CASSSRQLSGANVLTF
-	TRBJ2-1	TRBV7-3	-	TGTGCCAGCAGCTTAAGGAGGAGCTCCTACAATGAGCAGTTCTTC	CASSLRRSSYNEQFF
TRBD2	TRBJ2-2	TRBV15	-	TGTGCCACCCAGCGGGGGGCGAACACCGGGGAGCTGTTTTTT	CATQRGANTGELFF
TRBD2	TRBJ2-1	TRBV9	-	TGTGCCAGCAGCACCATAGCGGGTCCTGACAATGAGCAGTTCTTC	CASSTIAGPDNEQFF
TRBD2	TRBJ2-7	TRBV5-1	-	TGCGCCAGCAGCTTGGAGACTAGCATCTACGAGCAGTACTTC	CASSLETSIYEQYF
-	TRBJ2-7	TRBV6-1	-	TGTGCCGCTGTCCGGACGCTGAGCTCCTACGAGCAGTACTTC	CAAVRTLSSYEQYF
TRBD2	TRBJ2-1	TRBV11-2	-	TGTGCCAGCAGCTTAGCGGGACTAGCAGGCAATGAGCAGTTCTTC	CASSLAGLAGNEQFF
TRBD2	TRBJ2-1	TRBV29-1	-	TGCAGCGTGGAGGGACTACCATCCCAACACAATGAGCAGTTCTTC	CSVEGLPSQHNEQFF